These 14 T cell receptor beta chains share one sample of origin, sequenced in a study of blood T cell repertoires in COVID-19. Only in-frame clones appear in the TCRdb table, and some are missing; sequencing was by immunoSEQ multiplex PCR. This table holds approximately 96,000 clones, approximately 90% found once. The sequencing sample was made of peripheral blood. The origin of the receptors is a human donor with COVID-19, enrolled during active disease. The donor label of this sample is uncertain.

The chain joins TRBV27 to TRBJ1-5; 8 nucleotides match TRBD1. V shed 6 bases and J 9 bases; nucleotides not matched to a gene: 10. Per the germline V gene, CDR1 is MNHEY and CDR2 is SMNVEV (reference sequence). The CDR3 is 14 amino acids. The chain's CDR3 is CASSPGQGELPQHF. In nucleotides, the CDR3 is TGTGCCAGCAGCCCCGGACAGGGAGAGTTGCCCCAGCATTTT.

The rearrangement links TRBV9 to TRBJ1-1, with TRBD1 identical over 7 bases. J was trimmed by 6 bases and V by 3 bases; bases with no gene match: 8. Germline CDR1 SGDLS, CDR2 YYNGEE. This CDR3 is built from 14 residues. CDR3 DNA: TGTGCCAGCAGCGGCACAGGGGCTCAAGCTGAAGCTTTCTTT. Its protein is CASSGTGAQAEAFF.

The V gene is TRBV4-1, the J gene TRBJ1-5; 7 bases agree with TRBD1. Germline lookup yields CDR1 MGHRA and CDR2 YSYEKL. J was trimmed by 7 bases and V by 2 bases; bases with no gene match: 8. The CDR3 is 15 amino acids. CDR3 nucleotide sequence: TGCGCCAGCAGCCAATTCCGCGACAGGGACCAGCCCCAGCATTTT. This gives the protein CASSQFRDRDQPQHF.

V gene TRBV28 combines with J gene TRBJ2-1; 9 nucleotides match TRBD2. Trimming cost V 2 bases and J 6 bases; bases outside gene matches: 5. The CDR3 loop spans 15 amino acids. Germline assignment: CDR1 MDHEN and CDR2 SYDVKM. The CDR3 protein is CASSLGLAGSNEQFF. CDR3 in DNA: TGTGCCAGCAGTTTAGGCCTAGCGGGGAGCAATGAGCAGTTCTTC. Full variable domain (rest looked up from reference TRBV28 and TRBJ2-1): DVKVTQSSRYLVKRTGEKVFLECVQDMDHENMFWYRQDPGLGLRLIYFSYDVKMKEKGDIPEGYSVSREKKERFSLILESASTNQTSMYLCASSLGLAGSNEQFFGPGTRLTVL.

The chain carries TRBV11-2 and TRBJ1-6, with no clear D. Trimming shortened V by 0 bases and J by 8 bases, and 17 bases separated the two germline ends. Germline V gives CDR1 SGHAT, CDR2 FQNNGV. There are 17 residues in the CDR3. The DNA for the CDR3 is TGTGCCAGCAGCTTAGATTTCATGGCGGGTATGGATTCACCCCTCCACTTT. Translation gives CASSLDFMAGMDSPLHF. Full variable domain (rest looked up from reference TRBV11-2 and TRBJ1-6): EAGVAQSPRYKIIEKRQSVAFWCNPISGHATLYWYQQILGQGPKLLIQFQNNGVVDDSQLPKDRFSAERLKGVDSTLKIQPAKLEDSAVYLCASSLDFMAGMDSPLHFGNGTRLTVT.

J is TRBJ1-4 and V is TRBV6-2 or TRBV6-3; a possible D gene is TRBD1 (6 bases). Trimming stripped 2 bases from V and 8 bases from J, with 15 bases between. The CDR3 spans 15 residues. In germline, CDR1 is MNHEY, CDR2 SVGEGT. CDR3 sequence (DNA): TGTGCCAGCAGTTACGCGGGGGGGCTTCAGGAAAAACTGTTTTTT. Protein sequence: CASSYAGGLQEKLFF.

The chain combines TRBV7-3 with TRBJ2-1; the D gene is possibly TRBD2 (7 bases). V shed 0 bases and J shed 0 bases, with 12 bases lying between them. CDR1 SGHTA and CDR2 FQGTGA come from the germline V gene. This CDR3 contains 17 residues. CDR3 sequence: CASSLTGGASSYNEQFF. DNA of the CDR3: TGTGCCAGCAGCTTAACAGGGGGGGCCAGCTCCTACAATGAGCAGTTCTTC. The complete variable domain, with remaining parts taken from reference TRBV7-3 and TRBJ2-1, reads GAGVSQTPSNKVTEKGKYVELRCDPISGHTALYWYRQSLGQGPEFLIYFQGTGAADDSGLPNDRFFAVRPEGSVSTLKIQRTERGDSAVYLCASSLTGGASSYNEQFFGPGTRLTVL.

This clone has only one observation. CDR3 in amino acids: CASSLQTSGGTDTQYF. CDR3 nucleotide sequence: TGTGCCAGCAGCTTACAGACTAGCGGGGGAACAGATACGCAGTATTTT. The V gene is TRBV9, the J gene TRBJ2-3; TRBD2 matches 12 bases. The V and J ends lost 4 bases and 3 bases, in that order; junction bases with no gene match: 6. From germline, CDR1 is SGDLS and CDR2 YYNGEE. This CDR3 contains 16 residues.

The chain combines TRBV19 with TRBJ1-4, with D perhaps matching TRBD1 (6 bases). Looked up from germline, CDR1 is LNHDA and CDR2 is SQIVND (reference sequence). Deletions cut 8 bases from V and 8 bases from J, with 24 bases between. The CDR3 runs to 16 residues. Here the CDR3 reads CASHSRGRGQGEKLFF. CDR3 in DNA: TGTGCCAGTCACTCAAGAGGCAGGGGTCAAGGGGAAAAACTGTTTTTT.

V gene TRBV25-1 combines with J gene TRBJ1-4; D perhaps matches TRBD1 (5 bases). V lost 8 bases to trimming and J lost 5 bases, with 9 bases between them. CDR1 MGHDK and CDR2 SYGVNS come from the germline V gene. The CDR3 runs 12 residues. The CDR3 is CASGGWNEKLFF. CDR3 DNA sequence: TGTGCCAGCGGGGGGTGGAATGAAAAACTGTTTTTT.

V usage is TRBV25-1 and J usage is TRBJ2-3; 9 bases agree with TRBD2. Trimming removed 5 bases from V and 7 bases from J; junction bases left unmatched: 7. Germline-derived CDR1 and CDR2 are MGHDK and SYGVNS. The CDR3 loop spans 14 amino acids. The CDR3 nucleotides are TGTGCCAGCAGTCGGGGACTAGCCCCCAATACGCAGTATTTT. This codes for CASSRGLAPNTQYF.

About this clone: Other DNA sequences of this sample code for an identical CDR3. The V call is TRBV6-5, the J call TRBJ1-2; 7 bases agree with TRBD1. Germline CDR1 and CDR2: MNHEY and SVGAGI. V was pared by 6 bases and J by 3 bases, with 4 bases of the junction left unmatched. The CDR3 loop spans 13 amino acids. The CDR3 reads CASSLDRDYGYTF. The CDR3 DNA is TGTGCCAGCAGCCTAGACAGGGACTATGGCTACACCTTC.

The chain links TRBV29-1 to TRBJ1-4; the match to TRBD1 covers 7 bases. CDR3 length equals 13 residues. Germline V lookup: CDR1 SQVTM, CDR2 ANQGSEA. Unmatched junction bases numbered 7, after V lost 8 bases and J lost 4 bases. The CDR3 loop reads CSTRDSFNEKLFF. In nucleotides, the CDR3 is TGCAGCACCAGGGACAGTTTTAATGAAAAACTGTTTTTT.

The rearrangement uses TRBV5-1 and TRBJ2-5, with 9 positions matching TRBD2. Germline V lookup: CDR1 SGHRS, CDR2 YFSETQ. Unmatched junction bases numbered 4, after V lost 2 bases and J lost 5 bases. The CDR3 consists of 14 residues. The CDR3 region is CASSFIAGAETQYF. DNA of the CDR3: TGCGCCAGCAGCTTTATAGCGGGAGCGGAGACCCAGTACTTC. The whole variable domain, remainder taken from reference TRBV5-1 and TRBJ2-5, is KAGVTQTPRYLIKTRGQQVTLSCSPISGHRSVSWYQQTPGQGLQFLFEYFSETQRNKGNFPGRFSGRQFSNSRSEMNVSTLELGDSALYLCASSFIAGAETQYFGPGTRLLVL.